This T cell receptor beta chain was retrieved from a study of blood T cell repertoires in COVID-19. Assay: immunoSEQ multiplex PCR; the TCRdb copy retains only in-frame clones and omits some. The sample shows about 350,000 clones, roughly 90% of them seen only once. The CDR3 contains 13 residues. With 6 bases clipped from V and 5 bases from J, the junction kept 6 bases outside the gene matches. The germline V gene encodes CDR1 SGHTA and CDR2 FQGNSA. This rearrangement joins TRBV7-2 to TRBJ2-7; 8 bases line up with TRBD2. The specimen was peripheral blood. The TCR comes from a woman aged 60 to 75 with COVID-19, enrolled during active disease. The CDR3 reads CASRRQTSDEQYF. CDR3 nucleotide sequence: TGTGCCAGCAGACGGCAGACTAGCGACGAGCAGTACTTC.